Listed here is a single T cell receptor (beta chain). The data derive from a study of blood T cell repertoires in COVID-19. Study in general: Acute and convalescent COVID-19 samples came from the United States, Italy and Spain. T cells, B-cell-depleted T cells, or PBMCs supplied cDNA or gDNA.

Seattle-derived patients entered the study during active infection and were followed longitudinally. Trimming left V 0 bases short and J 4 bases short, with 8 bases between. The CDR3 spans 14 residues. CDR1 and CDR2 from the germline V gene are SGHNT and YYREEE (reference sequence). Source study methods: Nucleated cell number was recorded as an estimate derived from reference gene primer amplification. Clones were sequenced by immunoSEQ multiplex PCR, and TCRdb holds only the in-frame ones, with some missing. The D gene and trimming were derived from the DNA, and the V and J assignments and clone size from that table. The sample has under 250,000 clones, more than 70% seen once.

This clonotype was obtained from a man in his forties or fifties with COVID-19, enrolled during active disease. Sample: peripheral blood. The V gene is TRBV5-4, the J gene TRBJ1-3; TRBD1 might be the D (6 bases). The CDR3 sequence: CASSLATGGNTIYF. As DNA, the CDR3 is TGTGCCAGCAGCTTGGCGACAGGAGGAAACACCATATATTTT.